The rows below give T cell receptor beta chains drawn from one sample of a study of blood T cell repertoires in COVID-19. Some clones are missing from TCRdb's copy, which holds only in-frame ones; the method was immunoSEQ multiplex PCR. This sample carries 250,000 to 350,000 clones, approximately 84% of them seen once, and the ten largest clones take more than 1.4%. Sequencing used peripheral blood. The receptors stem from a human donor with COVID-19, enrolled during active disease. The donor label of this sample is uncertain. The CDR3 runs from the conserved cysteine through the conserved F or W. The order of the fields is clone size, J gene, V gene, D gene, CDR3 DNA, CDR3 protein. The D gene is left open where the match is weak. Only some rows state a clone size, as once, few, many or a class for expanded clones.

clone size: NA
J gene: TRBJ2-5
V gene: TRBV24-1
D gene: TRBD2
CDR3 DNA: TGTGCCACCCCGGGGAGAGGGACTAGCGGGATAGAGACCCAGTACTTC
CDR3 protein: CATPGRGTSGIETQYF

clone size: NA
J gene: TRBJ2-5
V gene: TRBV9
D gene: TRBD2
CDR3 DNA: TGTGCCAGCAGCGCCCGAACTAGCGGGAGGGCCGAGACCCAGTACTTC
CDR3 protein: CASSARTSGRAETQYF

clone size: NA
J gene: TRBJ1-6
V gene: TRBV10-3
D gene: NA
CDR3 DNA: TGTGCCATCAGTGACGGTGGGAGGGGAAATTCACCCCTCCACTTT
CDR3 protein: CAISDGGRGNSPLHF

clone size: NA
J gene: TRBJ1-2
V gene: TRBV7-9
D gene: NA
CDR3 DNA: TGTGCCATCCAGGACGCCGGGATATATGGCTACACCTTC
CDR3 protein: CAIQDAGIYGYTF

clone size: NA
J gene: TRBJ1-5
V gene: TRBV19
D gene: NA
CDR3 DNA: TGTGCCAGTAGTATGGCCTTTAGCTACAATCAGCCCCAGCATTTT
CDR3 protein: CASSMAFSYNQPQHF

clone size: NA
J gene: TRBJ1-1
V gene: TRBV18
D gene: NA
CDR3 DNA: TGTGCCAGCTCACCTGCGGGAGGTTACACTGAAGCTTTCTTT
CDR3 protein: CASSPAGGYTEAFF

clone size: NA
J gene: TRBJ1-1
V gene: TRBV6-6
D gene: NA
CDR3 DNA: TGTGCCAGCAGTTACCTCCTGAACACTGAAGCTTTCTTT
CDR3 protein: CASSYLLNTEAFF

clone size: once
J gene: TRBJ1-5
V gene: TRBV20-1
D gene: TRBD1
CDR3 DNA: TGCAGTGCTAGTCCCGGACAGGGGGATCAGCCCCAGCATTTT
CDR3 protein: CSASPGQGDQPQHF

clone size: NA
J gene: TRBJ2-1
V gene: TRBV10-1
D gene: NA
CDR3 DNA: TGCGCCAGCAGTGAGTCGAGGGGGGGTGAGCAGTTCTTC
CDR3 protein: CASSESRGGEQFF

clone size: NA
J gene: TRBJ2-5
V gene: TRBV19
D gene: TRBD2
CDR3 DNA: TGTGCCAGTAGGGACCCGGGACTAGCGCAAGAGACCCAGTACTTC
CDR3 protein: CASRDPGLAQETQYF

clone size: once
J gene: TRBJ1-5
V gene: TRBV19
D gene: NA
CDR3 DNA: TGTGCCAGTAGCCAGGGATGGAATCAGCCCCAGCATTTT
CDR3 protein: CASSQGWNQPQHF

clone size: NA
J gene: TRBJ1-5
V gene: TRBV30
D gene: NA
CDR3 DNA: TGTGCCTGGAGTGTACGCAGGGCGGGCAATCAGCCCCAGCATTTT
CDR3 protein: CAWSVRRAGNQPQHF

clone size: NA
J gene: TRBJ1-2
V gene: TRBV12-3/TRBV12-4
D gene: NA
CDR3 DNA: TGTGCCAGCAGTCCCCAATGGCAATATGGCTACACCTTC
CDR3 protein: CASSPQWQYGYTF

clone size: NA
J gene: TRBJ2-2
V gene: TRBV5-4
D gene: NA
CDR3 DNA: TGTGCCAGCAGCTTGGGTGGGGGGGGGCGAGGCACCGGGGAGCTGTTTTTT
CDR3 protein: CASSLGGGGRGTGELFF

clone size: NA
J gene: TRBJ1-2
V gene: TRBV3-1/TRBV3-2
D gene: NA
CDR3 DNA: TGTGCCAGCAGCCATGGGTGGGGGCGATTATATGGCTACACCTTC
CDR3 protein: CASSHGWGRLYGYTF

clone size: NA
J gene: TRBJ2-3
V gene: TRBV25-1
D gene: TRBD2
CDR3 DNA: TGTGCCAGCAGTGATCCAACCCTCAGCGGGAAAGGCACAGATACGCAGTATTTT
CDR3 protein: CASSDPTLSGKGTDTQYF

clone size: few
J gene: TRBJ2-1
V gene: TRBV5-1
D gene: TRBD1
CDR3 DNA: TGCGCCAGCAGCCTAGGGACAGGGTCCATCCATGAGCAGTTCTTC
CDR3 protein: CASSLGTGSIHEQFF

clone size: NA
J gene: TRBJ2-1
V gene: TRBV7-3
D gene: NA
CDR3 DNA: TGTGCCAGCAGCCTGACAGGTCCTGGATCCTACAATGAGCAGTTCTTC
CDR3 protein: CASSLTGPGSYNEQFF

clone size: few
J gene: TRBJ1-4
V gene: TRBV19
D gene: TRBD1
CDR3 DNA: TGTGCCAGTAGTATGTCACAGGGGCGGGAAAAACTGTTTTTT
CDR3 protein: CASSMSQGREKLFF

clone size: NA
J gene: TRBJ2-7
V gene: TRBV5-4
D gene: TRBD2
CDR3 DNA: TGTGCCAGCAGGGGGAGCCCGCCGCGGGAGAACGAGCAGTACTTC
CDR3 protein: CASRGSPPRENEQYF

clone size: many
J gene: TRBJ2-7
V gene: TRBV7-8
D gene: NA
CDR3 DNA: TGTGCCAGCGCCCCCTTTTCTACCCTCCCCTACGAGCAGTACTTC
CDR3 protein: CASAPFSTLPYEQYF

clone size: once
J gene: TRBJ2-3
V gene: TRBV5-1
D gene: TRBD2
CDR3 DNA: TGCGCCAGCAGCTTGGAAGGGACTAGCGGGAGGGCGGCAGATACGCAGTATTTT
CDR3 protein: CASSLEGTSGRAADTQYF

clone size: NA
J gene: TRBJ1-1
V gene: TRBV10-2
D gene: TRBD1
CDR3 DNA: TGCGCCAGCAGTGATAGTGTTGGCAGGGGGCTTACTGAAGCTTTCTTT
CDR3 protein: CASSDSVGRGLTEAFF

clone size: NA
J gene: TRBJ1-1
V gene: TRBV10-2
D gene: NA
CDR3 DNA: TGCGCCAGCAGTGAACAGAACACTGAAGCTTTCTTT
CDR3 protein: CASSEQNTEAFF

clone size: once
J gene: TRBJ2-3
V gene: TRBV18
D gene: NA
CDR3 DNA: TGTGCCAGTTCAGACAGGCAGGGGACAGATACGCAGTATTTT
CDR3 protein: CASSDRQGTDTQYF

clone size: NA
J gene: TRBJ1-1
V gene: TRBV6-1
D gene: NA
CDR3 DNA: TGTGCCAGCAGTGATAACAACAGAATCAACACTGAAGCTTTCTTT
CDR3 protein: CASSDNNRINTEAFF

clone size: NA
J gene: TRBJ1-2
V gene: TRBV4-1
D gene: NA
CDR3 DNA: TGCGCCAGCAGCCAAGATGAGTCGCGATCTGGCTACACCTTC
CDR3 protein: CASSQDESRSGYTF

clone size: NA
J gene: TRBJ2-1
V gene: TRBV27
D gene: NA
CDR3 DNA: NA
CDR3 protein: CASRVGTGIEFF

clone size: once
J gene: TRBJ1-1
V gene: TRBV3-1/TRBV3-2
D gene: TRBD1
CDR3 DNA: TGTGCCAGCAGCCAAGGTAACAGGGGGCGACCTGAAGCTTTCTTT
CDR3 protein: CASSQGNRGRPEAFF

clone size: NA
J gene: TRBJ2-1
V gene: TRBV27
D gene: TRBD1
CDR3 DNA: TGTGCCAGCAGTTTAAGTTTGGGCCAGGGGGCGAGGGAGCAGTTCTTC
CDR3 protein: CASSLSLGQGAREQFF

clone size: few
J gene: TRBJ1-1
V gene: TRBV29-1
D gene: NA
CDR3 DNA: TGCAGCGTGGCCCGGACAGCCGCTTTCTTT
CDR3 protein: CSVARTAAFF

clone size: NA
J gene: TRBJ2-1
V gene: TRBV30
D gene: NA
CDR3 DNA: TGTGCCTGGAGTGACGGGGCCTACAATGAGCAGTTCTTC
CDR3 protein: CAWSDGAYNEQFF

clone size: NA
J gene: TRBJ1-2
V gene: TRBV19
D gene: NA
CDR3 DNA: TGTGCCAGTACCCCCTCGTCGGAGGTCTACCAAGGAGTGAACTATGGCTACACCTTC
CDR3 protein: CASTPSSEVYQGVNYGYTF

clone size: NA
J gene: TRBJ1-2
V gene: TRBV23-1
D gene: TRBD1
CDR3 DNA: TGCGCCAGCACCCACCAATGGACAGGGGCATATAACTATGGCTACACCTTC
CDR3 protein: CASTHQWTGAYNYGYTF

clone size: few
J gene: TRBJ1-3
V gene: TRBV7-9
D gene: TRBD1
CDR3 DNA: TGTGCCAGCAGCTCAAACAGGGGTGAATCTGGAAACACCATATATTTT
CDR3 protein: CASSSNRGESGNTIYF

clone size: NA
J gene: TRBJ2-7
V gene: TRBV3-1/TRBV3-2
D gene: TRBD1
CDR3 DNA: TGTGCCAGCAGCCAAGATAATAGGGGACAGTCCTTC
CDR3 protein: CASSQDNRGQSF

clone size: NA
J gene: TRBJ1-4
V gene: TRBV5-5
D gene: TRBD1
CDR3 DNA: TGTGCCAGCAGCTTATTGACAGGGGGCGGTAATGAAAAACTGTTTTTT
CDR3 protein: CASSLLTGGGNEKLFF

clone size: NA
J gene: TRBJ1-5
V gene: TRBV19
D gene: NA
CDR3 DNA: TGTGCCAGTAGTGCTACCCAGGGCCGTCAGCCCCAGCATTTT
CDR3 protein: CASSATQGRQPQHF

clone size: NA
J gene: TRBJ1-2
V gene: TRBV18
D gene: NA
CDR3 DNA: TGTGCCAGCGCCTCAGGGGTCCGGGACTATGGCTACACCTTC
CDR3 protein: CASASGVRDYGYTF

clone size: NA
J gene: TRBJ1-1
V gene: TRBV18
D gene: NA
CDR3 DNA: TGTGCCAGCTCACCACCGAGCGGACAGACCAACACTGAAGCTTTCTTT
CDR3 protein: CASSPPSGQTNTEAFF

clone size: few
J gene: TRBJ1-2
V gene: TRBV5-4
D gene: TRBD1
CDR3 DNA: TGTGCCAGCAGCCCGGGACAGGGGCAGTCTGGCTACACCTTC
CDR3 protein: CASSPGQGQSGYTF

clone size: NA
J gene: TRBJ2-2
V gene: TRBV19
D gene: TRBD2
CDR3 DNA: TGTGCCAGTAGTCCGGGACTAGCGGGGACCGGGGAGCTGTTTTTT
CDR3 protein: CASSPGLAGTGELFF

clone size: once
J gene: TRBJ2-5
V gene: TRBV28
D gene: TRBD2
CDR3 DNA: TGTGCCAGCAGTGAGGGACTAGCGGGAACAGAGGGGCGCGAGACCCAGTACTTC
CDR3 protein: CASSEGLAGTEGRETQYF

clone size: NA
J gene: TRBJ1-1
V gene: TRBV5-6
D gene: NA
CDR3 DNA: TGTGCCAGCAGCTTGGATCTGCGGGGAAGGATTGAAGCTTTCTTT
CDR3 protein: CASSLDLRGRIEAFF

clone size: NA
J gene: TRBJ2-1
V gene: TRBV24-1
D gene: NA
CDR3 DNA: TGTGCCACCAGTGCCCCCGGGGTGAGCTCCTACAATGAGCAGTTCTTC
CDR3 protein: CATSAPGVSSYNEQFF

clone size: few
J gene: TRBJ1-5
V gene: TRBV6-1
D gene: TRBD1
CDR3 DNA: TGTGCCAGCAGTGAAGGGGGGACAGGGTCCCATTTT
CDR3 protein: CASSEGGTGSHF

clone size: NA
J gene: TRBJ1-2
V gene: TRBV29-1
D gene: NA
CDR3 DNA: TGCAGCGTTGTGGTGGGGGGAAGTGGCTACACCTTC
CDR3 protein: CSVVVGGSGYTF

clone size: NA
J gene: TRBJ2-5
V gene: TRBV15
D gene: NA
CDR3 DNA: TGTGCCACCAGCAGAGATGGCAGGGCTCAAGAGACCCAGTACTTC
CDR3 protein: CATSRDGRAQETQYF

clone size: few
J gene: TRBJ2-1
V gene: TRBV7-3
D gene: TRBD2
CDR3 DNA: TGTGCCAGCAGCTTGTTGGCTAGCGGGAGCTCCTACAATGAGCAGTTCTTC
CDR3 protein: CASSLLASGSSYNEQFF

clone size: NA
J gene: TRBJ2-7
V gene: TRBV2
D gene: NA
CDR3 DNA: TGTGCCAGCAGTGTTAGAGGGCCCACCTACGAGCAGTACTTC
CDR3 protein: CASSVRGPTYEQYF

clone size: NA
J gene: TRBJ2-3
V gene: TRBV5-8
D gene: TRBD1
CDR3 DNA: TGTGCCAGCAGCTGCGGACAGGTAAGCACAGATACGCAGTATTTT
CDR3 protein: CASSCGQVSTDTQYF

clone size: NA
J gene: TRBJ2-1
V gene: TRBV29-1
D gene: TRBD2
CDR3 DNA: TGCAGCGTCCCAGCGGGAGGGTACAATGAGCAGTTCTTC
CDR3 protein: CSVPAGGYNEQFF